This entry describes one T cell receptor (beta chain). The target of this receptor is not known. The record has no base qualities; no much larger clone is one base away. After removal of 6 bases from V and 6 bases from J, the junction retains 5 bases not matched to a gene. Reading from cysteine to phenylalanine, the CDR3 counts 13 amino acids. Of the read, only the CDR3 DNA is kept; its 39 bases are in frame from base 1. The collaborating institutions used their own protocols to collect whole blood in K2EDTA tubes. For TCRbeta analysis, collaborators shipped samples in one of three forms: frozen whole blood, isolated PBMCs, or DNA extracted from either of those sample types. The immunoSEQ Assay, a bias-controlled multiplex PCR, was used to amplify TCRbeta CDR3 regions from genomic DNA. The study's own analysis went as follows. Within the assay, amplification of reference gene primers was used to estimate how many nucleated cells each sample contained. Sequence reads were collapsed and filtered to measure the absolute abundance of every unique TCRbeta CDR3 rearrangement. For each sample, productive Simpson clonality was calculated as the square root of Simpson's diversity index over productive rearrangements. The immuneACCESS repertoire file appears here via TCRdb, limited to in-frame rearrangements. These files lack a portion of the clones; in checked studies, under half of the deficit traces to unresolved V genes, and the cause of the others is not known. V, J and clone size derive from that table, while D and trimming were established from the DNA sequence. This sample comprises about 51,000 clones, around 90% of them detected only once. Together, the top ten hold 6.5% of the sample.

This entry belongs to a study of blood T cell repertoires in COVID-19 (dated by TCRdb to about 2020). A note on the overall study: The collaborator samples originated in the United States, Italy and Spain and spanned the acute and convalescent phases of COVID-19. The prospective study material was composed of cDNA or gDNA derived from T cells, B-cell-depleted T cells, or PBMCs. Subjects who had been exposed to COVID-19, were actively infected with it, or had recovered from it provided the deeply sampled blood TCRbeta repertoires that made up the dataset. Samples were obtained from the ongoing ImmuneRACE study (first 160 participants) and from some 1,200 subjects provided by 6 global collaborators. The repertoires were released in a freely available public database meant as a resource for research on the immune response to SARS-CoV-2. Sample metadata almost always included a de-identified subject ID, COVID-19 status, age in years and sex. Where HLA class I and class II types were available, the types were taken from metadata supplied by the sample provider, not from assay-based typing. Overall study outcomes, separate from this receptor: The amount of clinical and demographic metadata varied by source and participant and was provided uncurated.

Sequencing used peripheral blood. The rearrangement combines TRBV12-3 or TRBV12-4 with TRBJ1-5, with 7 bases aligning to TRBD1. The TCR originated in a man aged 45-65 years with active COVID-19. This receptor carries the CDR3 CASRTGASQPQHF. The DNA sequence reads TGTGCCAGCAGAACAGGGGCAAGTCAGCCCCAGCATTTT.